These 21 T cell receptor beta chains share one sample of origin, sequenced in a study of shared clonotypes between healthy human individuals. Generated by immunoSEQ multiplex PCR, the TCRdb table keeps only in-frame clones and is missing some. In the table there are approximately 1,500,000 clones, around 97% of which are singletons. Sequences were obtained from naive CD4+ T cells sorted from blood. Regarding subset: CD45RA+ positively selected. The source is a man aged 30 to 39 in good health.

The J gene is TRBJ2-1, the V gene TRBV15; 9 positions agree with TRBD1. Trimming took 4 bases from V and 6 from J; bases not matched to a gene: 13. The CDR3 is 17 residues long. Germline V gene sequence: CDR1 LNHNV, CDR2 YYDKDF (reference sequence). CDR3 sequence: CATSNDLRTGVGNEQFF. CDR3 nucleotides: TGTGCCACCAGCAACGACCTACGGACAGGGGTTGGCAATGAGCAGTTCTTC. Full variable domain (remainder filled in from reference TRBV15 and TRBJ2-1): DAMVIQNPRYQVTQFGKPVTLSCSQTLNHNVMYWYQQKSSQAPKLLFHYYDKDFNNEADTPDNFQSRRPNTSFCFLDIRSPGLGDTAMYLCATSNDLRTGVGNEQFFGPGTRLTVL.

CDR3 sequence (DNA): TGTGCCATCCACGGGACTAGGCGCTACGAGCAGTACTTC. Encoded protein: CAIHGTRRYEQYF. The chain is built from TRBV10-3 and TRBJ2-7, with 8 bases fitting TRBD2. The trim removed 8 bases at V and 3 bases at J, leaving 6 bases unmatched. Germline CDR1 and CDR2: ENHRY and SYGVKD. The CDR3 extends over 13 amino acids.

As concerns this clone: One junction end disagrees with the germline gene, perhaps due to a read error. The chain carries TRBV5-4 and TRBJ2-5; TRBD1 aligns across 12 bases. Per the germline V gene, CDR1 is SGHNT and CDR2 is YYREEE (reference sequence). CDR3 length: 15 amino acids. The CDR3 loop reads CASSSRDRGQGTQYF. CDR3 in DNA: TGTGCCAGCAGCTCCCGGGACAGGGGGCAAGGGACCCAGTACTTC.

This chain uses TRBV19 with TRBJ2-1; 9 positions match TRBD1. The CDR3 has 15 amino acids. Germline CDR1 is LNHDA and CDR2 is SQIVND (reference sequence). Trimming cost V 5 bases and J 9 bases; bases outside gene matches: 11. CDR3 sequence reads: CASSVGTGKGGEQFF. CDR3 nucleotides: TGTGCCAGTAGTGTCGGGACAGGGAAAGGTGGTGAGCAGTTCTTC. Variable domain in full (rest from reference TRBV19 and TRBJ2-1): DGGITQSPKYLFRKEGQNVTLSCEQNLNHDAMYWYRQDPGQGLRLIYYSQIVNDFQKGDIAEGYSVSREKKESFPLTVTSAQKNPTAFYLCASSVGTGKGGEQFFGPGTRLTVL.

V gene TRBV2 combines with J gene TRBJ1-1; D not resolved. Germline CDR1 and CDR2: SNHLY and FYNNEI. The CDR3 loop spans 15 amino acids. The V gene lost 8 bases and the J gene lost 0 bases, with 16 bases spanning the gap. CDR3 sequence: CASLRQATMNTEAFF. The CDR3 region has the DNA TGTGCCAGCCTGAGGCAGGCCACTATGAACACTGAAGCTTTCTTT. Using reference TRBV2 and TRBJ1-1 for the parts outside the CDR3, the full variable domain is EPEVTQTPSHQVTQMGQEVILRCVPISNHLYFYWYRQILGQKVEFLVSFYNNEISEKSEIFDDQFSVERPDGSNFTLKIRSTKLEDSAMYFCASLRQATMNTEAFFGQGTRLTVV.

The CDR3 spells CASSQADRATDTQYF. In DNA, the CDR3 is TGCGCCAGCAGCCAAGCCGACAGGGCCACAGATACGCAGTATTTT. The gene calls are TRBV5-1 and TRBJ2-3; 7 nucleotides align to TRBD1. With V trimmed by 4 bases and J by 2 bases, 7 bases remained unmatched. From germline, CDR1 is SGHRS and CDR2 YFSETQ. The CDR3 runs 15 residues.

This chain links TRBV10-3 with TRBJ1-2; D ambiguous. The CDR3 spans 13 residues. Germline V lookup: CDR1 ENHRY, CDR2 SYGVKD. Trimming stripped 0 bases from V and 8 bases from J, with 10 bases between. CDR3 DNA sequence: TGTGCCATCAGTGAGTCAAGGGTTGGAGGCTACACCTTC. This codes for CAISESRVGGYTF.

The chain has TRBV11-3 and TRBJ2-6; 9 bases agree with TRBD1. Germline lookup yields CDR1 SGHNT and CDR2 YENEEA. The CDR3 has 18 residues. V lost 3 bases to trimming and J lost 0 bases; unmatched junction nucleotides: 6. The CDR3, as DNA: TGTGCCAGCAGCTTGGGGGACAGGGCCAGCTCTGGGGCCAACGTCCTGACTTTC. It yields the protein CASSLGDRASSGANVLTF.

The chain couples TRBV5-1 to TRBJ2-7; maybe TRBD2 (5 bases). V shed 0 bases and J shed 1 base, with 8 bases lying between them. The CDR3 length is 14 residues. Germline CDR1 reads SGHRS; CDR2 reads YFSETQ. The DNA of the CDR3 is TGCGCCAGCAGCTTGGCAGCGGAGTCCTACGAGCAGTACTTC. Amino acid sequence: CASSLAAESYEQYF. Combining the CDR3 with reference TRBV5-1 and TRBJ2-7 gives the whole variable domain KAGVTQTPRYLIKTRGQQVTLSCSPISGHRSVSWYQQTPGQGLQFLFEYFSETQRNKGNFPGRFSGRQFSNSRSEMNVSTLELGDSALYLCASSLAAESYEQYFGPGTRLTVT.

The chain employs TRBV5-4 and TRBJ1-2; no clear D gene. Trimming stripped 7 bases from V and 3 bases from J, with 13 bases between. CDR3 length: 13 residues. Germline V CDR1 and CDR2: SGHNT, YYREEE (reference sequence). For the CDR3, the DNA is TGTGCCAGCGGACGGACCTTGGACTATGGCTACACCTTC. The encoded protein is CASGRTLDYGYTF.

Concerning this clone itself: The DNA is omitted, as the CDR3 cannot be located on it reliably, and the CDR3 follows TCRdb's listing. The rearrangement links TRBV27 to TRBJ2-3; the table's D call, TRBD2, was not checked against the DNA. CDR1 is MNHEY, CDR2 SMNVEV, per germline (reference sequence). Counting both end residues, the CDR3 totals 12 amino acids. CDR3 in amino acids: CASSFGPGNEYF.

The rearrangement joins TRBV12-5 to TRBJ1-3; 7 positions agree with TRBD1. This CDR3 is 16 amino acids long. Germline V CDR1 and CDR2: LGHNT, FRNRAP. V lost 0 bases and J lost 2; bases outside the gene matches: 4. CDR3 in DNA: TGTGCTAGTGGTTTGGTAAGGGGGCTAGCTGGAAACACCATATATTTT. Residues: CASGLVRGLAGNTIYF.

As DNA, the CDR3 is TGCAGTGCTCCTAGTCGGAGTGAGCAGTTCTTC. It translates to CSAPSRSEQFF. The chain combines TRBV20-1 with TRBJ2-1; D gene unclear. The CDR3 totals 11 residues. Germline V gene lookup returns CDR1 DFQATT and CDR2 SNEGSKA (reference sequence). V lost 5 bases and J lost 9, with 11 bases in between.

Concerning this clone itself: One end of the junction varies from germline; a read error may be responsible. The chain has TRBV11-2 and TRBJ1-1, with D maybe TRBD1 (5 bases). Germline values: CDR1 SGHAT, CDR2 FQNNGV. This CDR3 region has 13 residues. CDR3: CASSLDWDGSPVF. For the CDR3, the DNA is TGTGCCAGCAGCTTAGATTGGGACGGCTCGCCTGTCTTT.

This sequence joins TRBV28 and TRBJ1-2; no firm D call. CDR1 and CDR2 (germline): MDHEN, SYDVKM. The CDR3 is 12 residues long. V was cut by 10 bases and J by 7 bases, with 16 bases left in between. CDR3 sequence: CANHLNRGGYTF. The DNA of the CDR3 is TGTGCCAACCATTTGAACCGGGGTGGCTACACCTTC.

The rearrangement links TRBV5-4 to TRBJ1-5; no clear D gene. The CDR3 consists of 13 residues. V was trimmed by 0 bases and J by 5 bases, leaving 6 bases between them. Germline V gene lookup returns CDR1 SGHNT and CDR2 YYREEE (reference sequence). The CDR3, as DNA: TGTGCCAGCAGCTTGGACACCCATCAGCCCCAGCATTTT. It translates to CASSLDTHQPQHF. Full variable domain (remainder filled in from reference TRBV5-4 and TRBJ1-5): ETGVTQSPTHLIKTRGQQVTLRCSSQSGHNTVSWYQQALGQGPQFIFQYYREEENGRGNFPPRFSGLQFPNYSSELNVNALELDDSALYLCASSLDTHQPQHFGDGTRLSIL.

The chain recombines TRBV7-9 with TRBJ2-7; possibly TRBD1 for D (6 bases). The CDR3 runs 15 residues. Germline V gives CDR1 SEHNR, CDR2 FQNEAQ (reference sequence). V lost 2 bases, J lost 8 bases, and 19 bases lay in between. The CDR3 reads CASSLLRQVAVKQYF. CDR3 coding DNA: TGTGCCAGCAGCTTACTGAGACAGGTCGCGGTTAAGCAGTACTTC.

The chain has TRBV11-2 and TRBJ2-1; TRBD2 matches at 10 bases. The germline gives CDR1 SGHAT, CDR2 FQNNGV. Germline trimming cut 6 bases from V and 3 bases from J; bases unmatched to any gene: 8. This CDR3 region has 16 residues. The CDR3 spells CASRPLAGGIYNEQFF. The CDR3 DNA reads TGTGCCAGCAGGCCTTTAGCGGGAGGAATCTACAATGAGCAGTTCTTC.

The DNA of the CDR3 is TGTGCCAGCAGCTTCGGGACTAGCGGCCACAATGAGCAGTTCTTC. It yields the protein CASSFGTSGHNEQFF. The V and J genes are TRBV11-2 and TRBJ2-1, with 11 bases that match TRBD2. The CDR3 runs to 15 residues. Trimming at V came to 3 bases and at J to 5 bases, leaving 3 bases not matched to a gene. Per the germline V gene, CDR1 is SGHAT and CDR2 is FQNNGV.

The chain joins TRBV29-1 to TRBJ2-1, with TRBD1 matching over 7 bases. Per germline, CDR1 SQVTM and CDR2 ANQGSEA. V lost 7 bases, J lost 7 bases, and 13 bases stayed unmatched. The CDR3 is 14 amino acids. The DNA for the CDR3 is TGCAGCGCCTGGGGGCAGGGGGTGCTGAATGAGCAGTTCTTC. This encodes CSAWGQGVLNEQFF.

The chain couples TRBV27 to TRBJ2-1; 9 positions match TRBD2. The germline gives CDR1 MNHEY, CDR2 SMNVEV (reference sequence). The CDR3 length is 17 residues. Trimming took 5 bases from V and 7 from J; bases not matched to a gene: 15. The CDR3 is CASSPRLAANVGNEQFF. As DNA, the CDR3 is TGTGCCAGCAGTCCACGACTAGCGGCCAACGTAGGGAATGAGCAGTTCTTC.